The 3 T cell receptor beta chains below all came from one sample that was sequenced in a study of T cell responses to AZD1222 COVID-19 vaccine. Libraries were prepared by immunoSEQ multiplex PCR; TCRdb keeps only in-frame clonotypes and omits some of them. The table shows roughly 120,000 clones, with about 87% occurring only once. The starting material was peripheral blood, obtained on day 0 of AZD1222 vaccination. The receptors shown here come from an adult in good health.

V is TRBV2 and J is TRBJ1-1, with TRBD1 as a possible D gene (6 bases). The germline V and J ends were trimmed by 4 bases and 8 bases, with 20 bases remaining between them. The CDR3 runs to 15 residues. CDR1 SNHLY and CDR2 FYNNEI come from the germline V gene. CDR3 nucleotides: TGTGCCAGCAGTGCCCTCCGGGGACAAACTACGGAAGCTTTCTTT. This sequence encodes CASSALRGQTTEAFF.

This chain joins TRBV27 and TRBJ2-4; D is unresolved. The V gene's germline CDR1 is MNHEY and CDR2 SMNVEV (reference sequence). The CDR3 is 11 residues long. Trimming shortened V by 6 bases and J by 15 bases, and 15 bases separated the two germline ends. In DNA, the CDR3 is TGTGCCAGCAGCCGAGGAGTGGGGTGGTACTTC. Its protein is CASSRGVGWYF.

In this sample, this clone turned up once. The chain couples TRBV5-1 to TRBJ1-2, with D possibly TRBD1 on 5 matching bases. The CDR3 is made up of 13 amino acids. CDR1 and CDR2 from the germline V gene are SGHRS and YFSETQ. Trimming stripped 0 bases from V and 7 bases from J, with 10 bases between. In nucleotides, the CDR3 is TGCGCCAGCAGCTTGGCGTCAGGGAGTGGCTACACCTTC. This encodes CASSLASGSGYTF.